One sample yielded the 25 T cell receptor beta chains listed below, sequenced in a study of control samples from healthy donors and cancer patients (TCRdb year 2020). Libraries came from the immunoSEQ multiplex PCR assay. TCRdb re-hosts the immuneACCESS table, in-frame sequences only. Its copies lack some clones; in the studies checked, an unresolved V gene accounts for under half of them, and the cause for the rest is not known. The sample table records about 130,000 clones; 91% of these occur just once. The ten largest clones capture more than 6.5% of the sample. Input material: blood. These receptor sequences come from a man younger than 30 in good health.

The chain is built from TRBV3-1 (or the pseudogene TRBV3-2) and TRBJ1-4, with D perhaps TRBD1 (5 bases). Trimming left V 6 bases short and J 8 bases short, with 16 bases between. This CDR3 is 14 amino acids long. CDR1 LGHDT and CDR2 YNNKEL come from the germline V gene (reference sequence). The CDR3 protein is CASSTQVVDEKLFF. CDR3 DNA sequence: TGTGCCAGCAGTACACAGGTTGTGGACGAAAAACTGTTTTTT.

This chain joins TRBV3-1 (or the pseudogene TRBV3-2) and TRBJ1-4; 9 bases map to TRBD1. The germline CDR1 and CDR2 sequences are LGHDT and YNNKEL (reference sequence). V shed 2 bases, J shed 5 bases, and the junction held 3 bases outside the gene matches. The CDR3 covers 15 residues. This CDR3 is CASSQTGGLNEKLFF. CDR3 DNA sequence: TGTGCCAGCAGCCAAACAGGGGGCTTAAATGAAAAACTGTTTTTT.

This clone was recorded only once. J is TRBJ1-5 and V is TRBV6-6; 8 bases are shared with TRBD1. The ends lost 6 bases at V and 2 bases at J; junction bases unmatched: 9. Germline V gene sequence: CDR1 MNHNY, CDR2 SVGAGI (reference sequence). The CDR3 has 16 amino acids. CDR3 in amino acids: CASSRSTTGGNQPQHF. Written as DNA, the CDR3 is TGTGCCAGCAGCCGATCCACGACAGGGGGCAATCAGCCCCAGCATTTT.

The chain links TRBV2 to TRBJ1-4; D is undetermined. Per germline, CDR1 SNHLY and CDR2 FYNNEI. The CDR3 contains 15 residues. V lost 2 bases to trimming and J lost 8 bases, with 15 bases between them. The CDR3 spells CASSEIRELGEKLFF. The CDR3 DNA sequence: TGTGCCAGCAGTGAAATAAGGGAATTGGGGGAAAAACTGTTTTTT.

This chain joins TRBV19 and TRBJ1-2, with TRBD1 as a possible D gene (6 bases). Trimming cost V 4 bases and J 4 bases, with 13 bases left between them. Per germline, CDR1 LNHDA and CDR2 SQIVND (reference sequence). The CDR3 is 14 amino acids. The chain's CDR3 is CASSKGDWGYGYTF. CDR3 nucleotides: TGTGCCAGTAGTAAGGGGGACTGGGGCTATGGCTACACCTTC.

V and J are TRBV3-1 (or the pseudogene TRBV3-2) and TRBJ2-5; 10 nucleotides match TRBD1. Germline V CDR1 and CDR2: LGHDT, YNNKEL (reference sequence). The CDR3 has 14 amino acids. Unmatched junction bases numbered 5, after V lost 5 bases and J lost 5 bases. The CDR3 bases are TGTGCCAGCAGCGGGACAGGGGTGTATGAGACCCAGTACTTC. Protein: CASSGTGVYETQYF.

The gene calls are TRBV4-1 and TRBJ2-6; 9 nucleotides match TRBD1. With 5 bases clipped from V and 2 bases from J, the junction kept 7 bases outside the gene matches. The germline V gene encodes CDR1 MGHRA and CDR2 YSYEKL. This CDR3 has 17 residues. The CDR3 DNA reads TGCGCCAGCAGCACCGGGACAGGGTTCACTGGGGCCAACGTCCTGACTTTC. Translation gives CASSTGTGFTGANVLTF.

V and J are TRBV19 and TRBJ1-5; weak D call: TRBD1 (5 bases). This CDR3 region has 15 residues. Germline V gives CDR1 LNHDA, CDR2 SQIVND (reference sequence). Trimming removed 6 bases from V and 0 bases from J, with 12 bases in between. CDR3 in DNA: TGTGCCAGTAGACCGGGACGGGCTAGCAATCAGCCCCAGCATTTT. Its protein product is CASRPGRASNQPQHF.

The chain uses TRBV16 and TRBJ2-7; a possible D gene is TRBD1 (6 bases). Trimming left V 5 bases short and J 5 bases short, with 13 bases between. The CDR3 length is 13 residues. CDR1 and CDR2 (germline): KGHSY, FQNENV. Written as DNA, the CDR3 is TGTGCCAGCAGCGAATACAGGGAGAACGAGCAGTACTTC. This codes for CASSEYRENEQYF.

V usage is TRBV5-1 and J usage is TRBJ2-1, with 14 bases that match TRBD2. Trimming cost V 4 bases and J 4 bases; bases outside gene matches: 7. Germline V CDR1 and CDR2: SGHRS, YFSETQ. This CDR3 contains 17 residues. CDR3 sequence reads: CASSPGLAGGSYNEQFF. Here the CDR3 DNA reads TGCGCCAGCAGCCCCGGACTAGCGGGGGGCAGTTACAATGAGCAGTTCTTC. The full variable domain, completed using reference TRBV5-1 and TRBJ2-1, is KAGVTQTPRYLIKTRGQQVTLSCSPISGHRSVSWYQQTPGQGLQFLFEYFSETQRNKGNFPGRFSGRQFSNSRSEMNVSTLELGDSALYLCASSPGLAGGSYNEQFFGPGTRLTVL.

V is TRBV27 and J is TRBJ1-1; D not certain. Trimming pared 8 bases from V and 7 bases from J, leaving 11 bases between. The length of the CDR3 is 11 residues. Germline values: CDR1 MNHEY, CDR2 SMNVEV (reference sequence). CDR3 nucleotide sequence: TGTGCCAGCTTCGGAGGGAGTGAAGCTTTCTTT. Its translation: CASFGGSEAFF.

The chain employs TRBV10-3 and TRBJ2-3; TRBD2 agrees at 7 bases. Germline CDR1 is ENHRY and CDR2 is SYGVKD. V shed 4 bases and J 4 bases; nucleotides not matched to a gene: 11. The CDR3 consists of 16 residues. The CDR3 bases are TGTGCCATCAGTGGGGTGGATGGAGCGGGGTCAGATACGCAGTATTTT. Protein sequence: CAISGVDGAGSDTQYF.

This chain connects TRBV9 to TRBJ2-3, with 8 bases fitting TRBD2. The germline V gene has CDR1 SGDLS and CDR2 YYNGEE. The junction had 6 bases not matched to a gene; V was cut back by 4 bases and J by 2 bases. There are 15 residues in the CDR3. CDR3 DNA sequence: TGTGCCAGCAGCTACGGGGGGGCGGACACAGATACGCAGTATTTT. It specifies CASSYGGADTDTQYF.

The genes are TRBV5-5 and TRBJ1-2; a weak D match, TRBD1 (6 bases). V was shortened by 4 bases and J by 8 bases, with 15 bases between the two germline ends. There are 13 residues in the CDR3. In germline, CDR1 is SGHKS, CDR2 YYEKEE (reference sequence). CDR3 sequence (DNA): TGTGCCAGCAGCATTCTCTCCGGGACAGGCTACACCTTC. Translation: CASSILSGTGYTF.

The chain couples TRBV9 to TRBJ2-7; D is possibly TRBD2 (5 bases). The CDR3 has 13 residues. V lost 4 bases, J lost 0 bases, and 8 bases lay in between. Looked up from germline, CDR1 is SGDLS and CDR2 is YYNGEE. In DNA form, the CDR3 reads TGTGCCAGCAGCCTCGGGGACTCCTACGAGCAGTACTTC. It is translated as CASSLGDSYEQYF. Filled out from reference TRBV9 and TRBJ2-7, the complete variable domain reads DSGVTQTPKHLITATGQRVTLRCSPRSGDLSVYWYQQSLDQGLQFLIQYYNGEERAKGNILERFSAQQFPDLHSELNLSSLELGDSALYFCASSLGDSYEQYFGPGTRLTVT.

The V and J genes are TRBV7-3 and TRBJ2-7; 9 bases agree with TRBD1. Germline assignment: CDR1 SGHTA and CDR2 FQGTGA. V lost 3 bases, J lost 5 bases, and 5 bases stayed unmatched. The CDR3 is 14 amino acids. DNA of the CDR3: TGTGCCAGCAGCTTGGGGACAGGGAGCAACGAGCAGTACTTC. Protein product: CASSLGTGSNEQYF.

The CDR3 DNA follows: TGCAGTGCTAGCCGCCAGGATGAGCAGTTCTTC. Encoded protein: CSASRQDEQFF. The J gene is TRBJ2-1, the V gene TRBV20-1; no clear D. V shed 3 bases and J shed 8 bases, with 8 bases lying between them. This CDR3 has 11 residues. The germline V gene has CDR1 DFQATT and CDR2 SNEGSKA (reference sequence).

The rearrangement uses TRBV4-1 and TRBJ1-1; D call uncertain. The CDR3 consists of 13 residues. Trimming cost V 2 bases and J 5 bases, with 9 bases left between them. Germline V gene data show CDR1 as MGHRA and CDR2 as YSYEKL. As DNA, the CDR3 is TGCGCCAGCAGCCAAATGGGTGGGACTGAAGCTTTCTTT. This codes for CASSQMGGTEAFF.

The V call is TRBV10-2, the J call TRBJ1-1, with D possibly TRBD1 on 5 matching bases. The V gene's germline CDR1 is WSHSY and CDR2 SAAADI. V shed 6 bases and J shed 2 bases, with 19 bases lying between them. There are 16 residues in the CDR3. CDR3 in DNA: TGCGCCAGCAGGACCGGGACTTTCATGCCAAACACTGAAGCTTTCTTT. It codes for CASRTGTFMPNTEAFF.

This rearrangement joins TRBV19 to TRBJ1-1, with 7 bases fitting TRBD1. With 7 bases clipped from V and 1 base from J, the junction kept 9 bases outside the gene matches. Germline CDR1 and CDR2: LNHDA and SQIVND (reference sequence). CDR3 length: 15 amino acids. The CDR3 protein is CASIVWEGANTEAFF. The CDR3 DNA sequence: TGTGCCAGTATCGTTTGGGAGGGGGCGAACACTGAAGCTTTCTTT.

The chain couples TRBV12-3 or TRBV12-4 to TRBJ1-4, with D hard to call. The V gene lost 6 bases and the J gene lost 8 bases, with 13 bases spanning the gap. The CDR3 consists of 13 residues. In nucleotides, the CDR3 is TGTGCCAGCAGCCCTGGGGTAGAGGAAAAACTGTTTTTT. As protein: CASSPGVEEKLFF.

The chain carries TRBV11-2 and TRBJ1-3; D call uncertain. This CDR3 is 16 amino acids long. V was trimmed by 5 bases and J by 0 bases, leaving 14 bases between them. From germline, CDR1 is SGHAT and CDR2 FQNNGV. CDR3 in amino acids: CASSRMGQTSGNTIYF. The CDR3 DNA reads as TGTGCCAGCAGCCGCATGGGCCAGACCTCTGGAAACACCATATATTTT. The complete variable domain, with remaining parts taken from reference TRBV11-2 and TRBJ1-3, reads EAGVAQSPRYKIIEKRQSVAFWCNPISGHATLYWYQQILGQGPKLLIQFQNNGVVDDSQLPKDRFSAERLKGVDSTLKIQPAKLEDSAVYLCASSRMGQTSGNTIYFGEGSWLTVV.

This clone has a single count. This chain joins TRBV6-5 and TRBJ1-5; TRBD1 might be the D (5 bases). This CDR3 has 15 amino acids. Per germline, CDR1 MNHEY and CDR2 SVGAGI. V lost 6 bases and J lost 5, with 17 bases in between. CDR3 sequence reads: CASSHGREGYQPQHF. CDR3 DNA sequence: TGTGCCAGCAGCCACGGCCGTGAGGGGTATCAGCCCCAGCATTTT.

The chain couples TRBV10-3 to TRBJ2-3, with D perhaps given as TRBD1 or TRBD2 (6 bases each). Trimming took off 0 bases at V and 4 bases at J, with 11 bases between the two ends. The germline CDR1 and CDR2 sequences are ENHRY and SYGVKD. This CDR3 has 15 residues. In DNA form, the CDR3 reads TGTGCCATCAGTGAGTCAGGGGGGATGGCAGATACGCAGTATTTT. This gives the protein CAISESGGMADTQYF.

The chain combines TRBV18 with TRBJ1-4, with 7 bases identical to TRBD1. Germline lookup yields CDR1 KGHSH and CDR2 LQKENI. The CDR3 sequence is 15 residues long. Germline trimming cut 3 bases from V and 5 bases from J; bases unmatched to any gene: 6. CDR3 protein: CASSPRQGPNEKLFF. The CDR3 DNA is TGTGCCAGCTCACCGCGACAGGGTCCGAATGAAAAACTGTTTTTT.